The 7 T cell receptor beta chains presented below share a single source sample, sequenced in a study of T cell responses to AZD1222 COVID-19 vaccine. Sequencing used immunoSEQ multiplex PCR; TCRdb keeps in-frame clones, though not all of them. The data contain 80,000 to 100,000 clones, approximately 85% of them seen just once; the ten biggest clones take up roughly 3.1%. Specimen: peripheral blood, collected 28 days after the second AZD1222 dose. These receptors were collected from an adult who received the AZD1222 COVID-19 vaccine.

The chain uses TRBV24-1 and TRBJ2-3, with D unresolved. V was cut by 3 bases and J by 2 bases, with 5 bases left in between. The CDR3 has 13 amino acids. In germline, CDR1 is KGHDR, CDR2 SFDVKD. The CDR3 coding sequence is TGTGCCACCAGTGATGGAGACACAGATACGCAGTATTTT. Its protein is CATSDGDTDTQYF.

V gene TRBV11-2 combines with J gene TRBJ1-2; the D is unclear. The ends were cut back, 0 bases at V and 4 bases at J, with 12 bases in the middle. Germline CDR1 SGHAT, CDR2 FQNNGV. The CDR3 is 15 residues long. The CDR3 bases are TGTGCCAGCAGCTTAGACGAGGGCGACATCTATGGCTACACCTTC. It translates to CASSLDEGDIYGYTF.

This sequence joins TRBV11-1 and TRBJ2-1; tentative D call: TRBD2 (5 bases). V was clipped by 2 bases and J by 9 bases, with 11 bases between them. Germline lookup yields CDR1 SGHAT and CDR2 FQDESV (reference sequence). The CDR3 is 13 residues long. The chain's CDR3 is CASSLTGVREQFF. CDR3 sequence (DNA): TGTGCCAGCAGCTTAACCGGGGTTCGTGAGCAGTTCTTC.

The J gene is TRBJ2-2, the V gene TRBV6-5, with 7 positions matching TRBD1. Germline V CDR1 and CDR2: MNHEY, SVGAGI. The J segment lost 2 bases and the V segment lost 2 bases, leaving 5 bases of the junction unmatched. The CDR3 has 16 amino acids. CDR3 amino acids: CASSYGTGVNTGELFF. CDR3 DNA: TGTGCCAGCAGTTACGGAACAGGGGTTAACACCGGGGAGCTGTTTTTT.

The CDR3 loop is CASSDYQGSTNEKLFF. In nucleotides, the CDR3 is TGTGCCAGCAGTGATTACCAGGGATCAACTAATGAAAAACTGTTTTTT. The chain couples TRBV6-1 to TRBJ1-4, with D possibly being TRBD1 (5 bases). CDR3 length: 16 amino acids. The ends were cut back, 3 bases at V and 0 bases at J, with 11 bases in the middle. Germline V lookup: CDR1 MNHNS, CDR2 SASEGT.

This chain joins TRBV19 and TRBJ2-6; D is unresolved. The V gene's germline CDR1 is LNHDA and CDR2 SQIVND (reference sequence). This CDR3 spans 16 amino acids. V lost 5 bases and J lost 0, with 11 bases in between. CDR3 in amino acids: CASSLGYISGANVLTF. Here the CDR3 DNA reads TGTGCCAGTAGTCTTGGTTACATCTCTGGGGCCAACGTCCTGACTTTC.

The chain employs TRBV2 and TRBJ1-2, with 9 bases fitting TRBD1. J gave up 5 bases and V 7 bases, and 5 bases lay outside the gene matches. The length of the CDR3 is 13 residues. Looked up from germline, CDR1 is SNHLY and CDR2 is FYNNEI. CDR3 DNA: TGTGCCAGCATTGCGGACAGGGGTTATGGCTACACCTTC. This gives the protein CASIADRGYGYTF.